This T cell receptor (beta chain) was identified in a study of blood T cell repertoires in COVID-19. The V gene end was trimmed by 7 bases and the J gene end by 1 base; junction bases not matched to a gene: 2. CDR1 SNHLY and CDR2 FYNNEI come from the germline V gene. This CDR3 has 13 amino acids. As originally analysed: Quantification of nucleated cells was approximated via reference gene primer amplification. Here immunoSEQ multiplex PCR was the method, and the copy in TCRdb shows in-frame clones only, minus some. That table supplies the V and J calls and clone size; D and trimming were determined from the DNA. The table has 90,000 to 150,000 clones, 79% seen once.

Sequencing was done on a sample of peripheral blood. The chain employs TRBV2 and TRBJ2-3; 7 bases line up with TRBD2. The receptor was derived from an elderly woman with acute or convalescent COVID-19. The CDR3 DNA sequence: TGTGCCAGCATGGCGGGGGGCACAGATACGCAGTATTTT. Protein product: CASMAGGTDTQYF.